The 32 T cell receptor beta chains below all came from one sample that was sequenced in a study of CD8+CD57+ T cells in acquired aplastic anemia. It was genomic DNA that served as the template for profiling TCR beta VDJ and CDR3. TCRdb independently ran MiXCR on the reads; one entry per CDR3 protein. The sample records under 200,000 distinct CDR3 sequences, less than 50% being singletons. Patients chosen for sequencing had CD8+CD57+ cells that had expanded, as shown by flow cytometry. Sequencing used sorted CD4+, CD8+, or CD8+CD57+ T cells (not recorded which) from PBMCs. These receptor sequences come from a human donor with aplastic anemia.

Regarding this clonotype: A read error may account for a junction end that differs from germline. The J gene is TRBJ2-3, the V gene TRBV6-1; the match to TRBD1 covers 9 bases. CDR3 length equals 14 residues. Germline V gene data show CDR1 as MNHNS and CDR2 as SASEGT. The CDR3 loop reads CASSLQGAADTQYF. In DNA form, the CDR3 reads TGTGCTAGCAGTCTACAGGGGGCGGCAGATACGCAGTATTTT.

Concerning this clonotype itself: Just one base apart from a much larger clone, this may be a read error. V is TRBV4-2 and J is TRBJ2-3, with D perhaps matching TRBD2 (6 bases). CDR1 is LGHNA and CDR2 is YNFKEQ in the germline V gene. The CDR3 runs 15 residues. Trimming cost V 3 bases and J 4 bases, with 14 bases left between them. The CDR3 region is CASSHGTHGADTQYF. CDR3 sequence (DNA): TGTGCCAGCAGCCACGGGACTCACGGCGCAGATACGCAGTATTTT.

The V call is TRBV4-2, the J call TRBJ2-1; 7 bases agree with TRBD2. The ends lost 2 bases at V and 7 bases at J; junction bases unmatched: 5. Germline CDR1 reads LGHNA; CDR2 reads YNFKEQ. CDR3 length equals 14 residues. CDR3 in DNA: TGTGCCAGCAGCCAACTCCGGGGGGAGAATGAGCAGTTCTTC. Its protein product is CASSQLRGENEQFF.

This clonotype was observed at least ten times. The J gene is TRBJ2-1, the V gene TRBV7-3; 10 bases are shared with TRBD2. With V trimmed by 5 bases and J by 7 bases, 8 bases remained unmatched. This CDR3 spans 15 amino acids. The V gene's germline CDR1 is SGHTA and CDR2 FQGTGA. CDR3 DNA sequence: TGTGCCAGCAGCATTAGCGGGGGGTGGGGAAATGAGCAGTTCTTC. Its translation is CASSISGGWGNEQFF.

This clonotype was counted many times. The chain links TRBV7-9 to TRBJ2-2, with 7 bases lining up with TRBD2. The CDR3 consists of 15 residues. The germline CDR1 and CDR2 sequences are SEHNR and FQNEAQ (reference sequence). With V trimmed by 3 bases and J by 6 bases, 7 bases remained unmatched. The CDR3 spells CASSFYGAGAGELFF. CDR3 sequence (DNA): TGTGCCAGCAGCTTTTACGGGGCGGGGGCCGGGGAGCTGTTTTTT.

This clonotype was picked up many times. The chain links TRBV7-2 to TRBJ2-5; 11 bases match TRBD2. Germline values: CDR1 SGHTA, CDR2 FQGNSA. The CDR3 contains 17 residues. The trim removed 6 bases at V and 2 bases at J, leaving 11 bases unmatched. Here the CDR3 reads CASSFHLAGGYQETQYF. DNA of the CDR3: TGTGCCAGCAGTTTTCACCTAGCGGGGGGTTATCAAGAGACCCAGTACTTC.

This clonotype was counted once. The chain uses TRBV29-1 and TRBJ1-1; D remains unclear. V was clipped by 6 bases and J by 1 base, with 12 bases between them. CDR1 and CDR2 from the germline V gene are SQVTM and ANQGSEA. There are 13 residues in the CDR3. CDR3 bases: TGCAGCGTCCCTCCAATCGGGAACACTGAAGCTTTCTTT. It codes for CSVPPIGNTEAFF.

Concerning this clonotype: Being one base from a much bigger clone, this may be a read error. The chain is built from TRBV4-3 and TRBJ2-5; D could derive from TRBD1 or TRBD2 (6 bases each). The CDR3 runs 18 residues. CDR1 LGHNA and CDR2 YSLEER come from the germline V gene. The ends were cut back, 4 bases at V and 4 bases at J, with 25 bases in the middle. This chain's CDR3 is CASSRRTIEGGSRETQYF. The CDR3 bases are TGCGCCAGCAGCCGAAGGACTATAGAGGGGGGATCTCGAGAGACCCAGTACTTC.

The chain is built from TRBV5-6 and TRBJ2-1; D is undetermined. Trimming removed 1 base from V and 6 bases from J, with 8 bases in between. The CDR3 covers 13 residues. Per the germline V gene, CDR1 is SGHDT and CDR2 is YYEEEE. CDR3 amino acids: CASSLQWSNEQFF. In nucleotides, the CDR3 is TGTGCCAGCAGCTTGCAGTGGAGCAATGAGCAGTTCTTC.

This clonotype has a count of ten or more. The chain has TRBV7-9 and TRBJ2-7; 10 positions agree with TRBD1. The V gene end was trimmed by 5 bases and the J gene end by 6 bases; junction bases not matched to a gene: 7. The CDR3 has 14 amino acids. CDR1 is SEHNR and CDR2 is FQNEAQ in the germline V gene (reference sequence). CDR3 loop: CASSQTGTGAEQYF. The CDR3 coding sequence is TGTGCCAGCAGCCAGACCGGGACAGGGGCCGAGCAGTACTTC.

The chain combines TRBV10-1 with TRBJ2-7, with 8 nucleotides matching TRBD2. The CDR3 runs 13 residues. Trimming at V came to 6 bases and at J to 8 bases, leaving 9 bases not matched to a gene. Germline loops: CDR1 WNHNN, CDR2 SYGVQD (reference sequence). CDR3 protein: CASSGLAGEKQYF. CDR3 DNA: TGCGCCAGCAGCGGTCTAGCGGGTGAAAAGCAGTACTTC.

Concerning this clonotype itself: One end of the junction does not line up with germline, which may come from a read error. This chain links TRBV7-6 with TRBJ2-1, with 7 bases matching TRBD2. Germline V gene lookup returns CDR1 SGHVS and CDR2 FNYEAQ. This CDR3 is 17 amino acids long. CDR3 sequence (DNA): TGTGCCAGCGGCTCGCCGTTCGGGACTAAGGCGTACAATGAGCGGTTCTTC. This codes for CASGSPFGTKAYNERFF.

V gene TRBV24-1 combines with J gene TRBJ1-5; TRBD1 is a possible D gene (6 bases). CDR3 length equals 14 residues. Germline V lookup: CDR1 KGHDR, CDR2 SFDVKD. Trimming shortened V by 8 bases and J by 2 bases, and 12 bases separated the two germline ends. This CDR3 reads CATKKGEGNQPQHF. The CDR3 nucleotides read TGTGCCACCAAAAAGGGGGAAGGCAATCAGCCCCAGCATTTT.

This clonotype was observed a few times. The V gene is TRBV29-1, the J gene TRBJ2-1, with TRBD2 matching over 9 bases. CDR1 and CDR2 (germline): SQVTM, ANQGSEA. The CDR3 covers 12 residues. The ends lost 6 bases at V and 6 bases at J; junction bases unmatched: 3. CDR3: CSVGLATNEQFF. The CDR3 DNA is TGCAGCGTCGGACTAGCGACCAATGAGCAGTTCTTC.

This chain joins TRBV2 and TRBJ2-3; possible D gene TRBD2, 5 bases. Germline V gene sequence: CDR1 SNHLY, CDR2 FYNNEI. The CDR3 runs 12 residues. Trimming pared 7 bases from V and 6 bases from J, leaving 11 bases between. In DNA form, the CDR3 reads TGTGCCAGCATGGGAGTTCGGGATACGCAGTATTTT. Translated: CASMGVRDTQYF.

CDR3 region: CASSFAGAEAYSPLHF. DNA of the CDR3: TGTGCCAGCAGTTTTGCCGGGGCAGAAGCTTATTCACCCCTCCACTTT. The chain joins TRBV12-3 or TRBV12-4 to TRBJ1-6; the D gene is possibly TRBD1 (5 bases). The CDR3 consists of 16 residues. Trimming pared 3 bases from V and 8 bases from J, leaving 17 bases between.

The gene calls are TRBV11-2 and TRBJ2-3; D perhaps matches TRBD1 (5 bases). CDR1 SGHAT and CDR2 FQNNGV come from the germline V gene. Trimming took off 5 bases at V and 0 bases at J, with 12 bases between the two ends. The CDR3 runs to 15 residues. In DNA form, the CDR3 reads TGTGCCAGCAGCCCCAGGGCAGGGAGCACAGATACGCAGTATTTT. Translating it yields CASSPRAGSTDTQYF.

This clonotype was seen repeatedly, ten times or more. This sequence joins TRBV5-1 and TRBJ2-5; TRBD2 matches 12 bases. Germline V gives CDR1 SGHRS, CDR2 YFSETQ. The length of the CDR3 is 17 residues. Germline trimming cut 4 bases from V and 2 bases from J; bases unmatched to any gene: 9. The CDR3 sequence is CASSPGQLAGGQETQYF. The CDR3, as DNA: TGCGCCAGCAGCCCGGGACAGCTAGCGGGGGGGCAAGAGACCCAGTACTTC.

This clonotype was recorded many times. The chain carries TRBV11-2 and TRBJ2-2, with 7 bases that match TRBD2. This CDR3 comprises 16 residues. The junction had 8 bases not matched to a gene; V was cut back by 5 bases and J by 2 bases. Germline CDR1 SGHAT, CDR2 FQNNGV. The CDR3 DNA sequence: TGTGCCAGCAGCCCAGGGAGGGGTCGTAACACCGGGGAGCTGTTTTTT. Encoded protein: CASSPGRGRNTGELFF.

This clonotype occurred a few times. The genes are TRBV6-1 and TRBJ2-6; no clear D gene. From germline, CDR1 is MNHNS and CDR2 SASEGT. Trimming removed 8 bases from V and 3 bases from J, with 17 bases in between. This CDR3 is 16 amino acids long. The CDR3 DNA reads TGTGCCAGCCGTACCCAGACATCTTTTGGGGCCAACGTCCTGACTTTC. Its protein product is CASRTQTSFGANVLTF.

This clonotype was counted at least ten times. This chain links TRBV6-2 or TRBV6-3 with TRBJ2-7; weak D call: TRBD1 (6 bases). V was trimmed by 4 bases and J by 9 bases, leaving 16 bases between them. This CDR3 has 13 amino acids. The germline V gene has CDR1 MNHEY and CDR2 SVGEGT. The CDR3 sequence is CASSLGARQSQYF. The CDR3 coding sequence is TGTGCCAGCAGTTTGGGGGCAAGACAGTCGCAGTACTTC.

The V and J genes are TRBV5-1 and TRBJ1-2; D remains ambiguous. The CDR3 length is 12 residues. Trimming took 1 base from V and 2 from J, leaving 3 bases between them. CDR1 and CDR2 from the germline V gene are SGHRS and YFSETQ. The CDR3: CASSLQNYGYTF. The CDR3 DNA is TGCGCCAGCAGCTTGCAGAACTATGGCTACACCTTC.

CDR3 region: CASSIGGDRTDTQYF. In DNA, the CDR3 is TGTGCCAGTAGCATCGGGGGGGATCGCACAGATACGCAGTATTTT. The chain has TRBV19 and TRBJ2-3, with 8 bases identical to TRBD2. Germline CDR1 and CDR2: LNHDA and SQIVND (reference sequence). This CDR3 has 15 residues. The J segment lost 1 base and the V segment lost 6 bases, leaving 6 bases of the junction unmatched.

This sequence joins TRBV27 and TRBJ1-6; no reliable D call. CDR3 length: 14 residues. Trimming pared 8 bases from V and 7 bases from J, leaving 15 bases between. Germline V gene data show CDR1 as MNHEY and CDR2 as SMNVEV (reference sequence). The CDR3 sequence is CASHQLGWNSPLHF. The CDR3, as DNA: TGTGCCAGCCACCAACTTGGATGGAATTCACCCCTCCACTTT.

The sample holds many counts of this clonotype. The gene calls are TRBV2 and TRBJ2-7, with a weak D call TRBD2 (5 bases). Germline CDR1 is SNHLY and CDR2 is FYNNEI. Trimming took off 6 bases at V and 0 bases at J, with 15 bases between the two ends. The CDR3 consists of 15 residues. CDR3: CASSNVGLDSYEQYF. The CDR3 bases are TGTGCCAGCAGCAACGTTGGACTCGACTCCTACGAGCAGTACTTC.

V and J are TRBV10-3 and TRBJ2-7; D remains ambiguous. Germline values: CDR1 ENHRY, CDR2 SYGVKD. V was shortened by 11 bases and J by 5 bases, with 13 bases between the two germline ends. CDR3 length equals 11 residues. CDR3 loop: CAAGFGHEQYF. As DNA, the CDR3 is TGTGCCGCAGGCTTCGGGCACGAGCAGTACTTC.

In DNA form, the CDR3 reads TGTGCCAGTATCCCCGGGACAGGGGTAGATCAGCCCCAGCATTTT. It is translated as CASIPGTGVDQPQHF. The chain is built from TRBV19 and TRBJ1-5; 10 bases align to TRBD1. The CDR3 loop spans 15 amino acids. Unmatched junction bases numbered 8, after V lost 7 bases and J lost 5 bases. Germline V gene data show CDR1 as LNHDA and CDR2 as SQIVND (reference sequence).

This clonotype occurred a few times. This chain links TRBV15 with TRBJ1-5, with 7 bases lining up with TRBD1. There are 16 residues in the CDR3. Trimming removed 3 bases from V and 7 bases from J; junction bases left unmatched: 12. Germline V gives CDR1 LNHNV, CDR2 YYDKDF (reference sequence). The CDR3 is CATSRAGGPMGQPQHF. Written as DNA, the CDR3 is TGTGCCACCAGCAGGGCAGGGGGACCAATGGGGCAGCCCCAGCATTTT.

At least ten counts were recorded for this clonotype. DNA of the CDR3: TGTGCCAGCAGCCCCCTGAATAGGTCACCCCGATCTGACTACGAGCAGTACTTC. It is translated as CASSPLNRSPRSDYEQYF. This rearrangement joins TRBV7-2 to TRBJ2-7; D unresolved. Germline V gene lookup returns CDR1 SGHTA and CDR2 FQGNSA. The CDR3 runs to 18 residues. The germline V and J ends were trimmed by 5 bases and 3 bases, with 26 bases remaining between them.

The chain combines TRBV2 with TRBJ2-3; 10 positions match TRBD2. The CDR3 runs to 16 residues. The trim removed 4 bases at V and 3 bases at J, leaving 7 bases unmatched. Germline assignment: CDR1 SNHLY and CDR2 FYNNEI. CDR3 region: CASSGWTSGITDTQYF. The CDR3 nucleotides are TGTGCCAGCAGTGGGTGGACTAGCGGCATAACAGATACGCAGTATTTT.

V is TRBV13 and J is TRBJ2-1; D is possibly TRBD2 (6 bases). Trimming removed 5 bases at V and 6 bases at J, with 20 bases between. Germline assignment: CDR1 PRHDT and CDR2 FYEKMQ (reference sequence). The length of the CDR3 is 16 residues. The CDR3 coding sequence is TGTGCCAGCAGCCCCCCAGTCGCGCGGGGTGCCAATGAGCAGTTCTTC. Translation gives CASSPPVARGANEQFF.

This clonotype was seen many times. The chain combines TRBV12-3 or TRBV12-4 with TRBJ2-2; TRBD2 matches 9 bases. The CDR3 covers 16 residues. Trimming took 2 bases from V and 7 from J; bases not matched to a gene: 8. The CDR3 region has the DNA TGTGCCAGCAGTTTACTGGCGGGAGGGCATGGCGGGGAGCTGTTTTTT. Its translation is CASSLLAGGHGGELFF.